The 2 T cell receptor beta chains below come from one sample, sequenced in a study of T cells in Graves' hyperthyroidism and ophthalmopathy. Amplification yielded TCR beta CDR3 regions, with RNA transcripts as the source. HTBI primers were employed in a first-round RT-PCR of the TCR CDR3. TCRdb reanalysed the multiplex PCR reads using MiXCR and keeps one entry per CDR3 protein. The table records a few hundred thousand distinct CDR3 sequences, roughly 20% of them present only once. The sequenced material came from blood. These receptor sequences come from a man between 18 and 29 years old with Graves' hyperthyroidism.

The chain combines TRBV7-2 with TRBJ2-7, with D maybe TRBD2 (7 bases). Germline V gene lookup returns CDR1 SGHTA and CDR2 FQGNSA. V was pared by 3 bases and J by 2 bases, with 14 bases between. The CDR3 is made up of 15 amino acids. The CDR3 nucleotides read TGTGCCAGCAGCTTGGGGGAGGGGGGGCCCTACGAGCAGTACTTC. This sequence encodes CASSLGEGGPYEQYF. Full variable domain (outside the CDR3, taken from reference TRBV7-2 and TRBJ2-7): GAGVSQSPSNKVTEKGKDVELRCDPISGHTALYWYRQSLGQGLEFLIYFQGNSAPDKSGLPSDRFSAERTGGSVSTLTIQRTQQEDSAVYLCASSLGEGGPYEQYFGPGTRLTVT.

Many counts were recorded for this clonotype. The chain is built from TRBV5-1 and TRBJ1-1, with 7 nucleotides matching TRBD1. CDR3 length: 14 residues. Trimming removed 0 bases from V and 7 bases from J; junction bases left unmatched: 6. The germline gives CDR1 SGHRS, CDR2 YFSETQ. In DNA form, the CDR3 reads TGCGCCAGCAGCTTGGCAACAGGGGAGGGTGAAGCTTTCTTT. It translates to CASSLATGEGEAFF.